This T cell receptor beta chain came from a study of cytomegalovirus exposure and HLA in healthy donors. Study findings and constraints: According to a later analysis, most TCR beta chains associated with CMV appeared HLA-restricted.

Primers for the PCR totalled 60 Vbeta and 13 Jbeta. The method was immunoSEQ multiplex PCR; TCRdb's version includes in-frame clones alone and lacks a portion of them. Seen here are some 120,000 clones, 70% to 85% observed once, and the top ten hold almost 3%. Remarks on this clone: The antigen is undetermined.

Germline loops: CDR1 SGDLS, CDR2 YYNGEE. V gave up 0 bases and J gave up 5 bases, with 15 bases separating them. The CDR3 length is 15 residues. The TCR was taken from a woman between 18 and 30 years old in good health and CMV-seropositive. Sequences were obtained from PBMCs. V gene TRBV9 combines with J gene TRBJ2-7; D perhaps matches TRBD1 (6 bases). CDR3 sequence reads: CASSVGGGPLDEQYF. CDR3 bases: TGTGCCAGCAGCGTAGGTGGGGGCCCCCTGGACGAGCAGTACTTC.